A selection of T cell receptor beta chains follows, all from one sample in a study of blood T cells in healthy people across ages. One entry per CDR3 protein, called by TCRdb with MiXCR from the 5' RACE reads. The sample has 600,000 to 1,000,000 distinct CDR3 sequences, approximately 25% seen once. This sample was shared with a second study, whose subject was T cells of mothers and their children.

The specimen sequenced was blood. The receptor set was obtained from a boy aged 5-17 years in good health. Both conserved end residues are part of each CDR3. Each record gives: D gene, clone size, J gene, V gene, CDR3 protein, CDR3 DNA. The D gene is left open where the match is weak. The listing skips clone size in some rows; elsewhere it reads once, few, many or a size class.

D: -; size: -; J: TRBJ2-1; V: TRBV27; CDR3: CASSSAVSSYNEQFF; DNA: TGTGCCAGCAGTTCAGCGGTTAGCTCCTACAATGAGCAGTTCTTC
D: -; size: -; J: TRBJ2-3; V: TRBV4-1; CDR3: CASSQDWEDTQYF; DNA: TGCGCCAGCAGCCAAGATTGGGAAGATACGCAGTATTTT
D: -; size: -; J: TRBJ1-1; V: TRBV30; CDR3: CAWSKRPLNTEAFF; DNA: TGTGCCTGGAGTAAAAGGCCTTTGAACACTGAAGCTTTCTTT
D: TRBD2; size: many; J: TRBJ2-7; V: TRBV27; CDR3: CASSTTSVTPYEQYF; DNA: TGTGCCAGCAGCACCACTAGCGTCACCCCCTACGAGCAGTACTTC
D: -; size: -; J: TRBJ1-5; V: TRBV5-1; CDR3: CASSLAGGSGQPQHF; DNA: TGCGCCAGCAGCTTGGCCGGTGGATCTGGACAGCCCCAGCATTTT
D: -; size: -; J: TRBJ2-5; V: TRBV6-5; CDR3: CASSTWTLQETQYF; DNA: TGTGCCAGCAGTACCTGGACGCTCCAAGAGACCCAGTACTTC
D: TRBD2; size: -; J: TRBJ2-5; V: TRBV5-6; CDR3: CASSHSGVGFETQYF; DNA: TGTGCCAGCTCGCATAGCGGGGTCGGGTTTGAGACCCAGTACTTC
D: TRBD1; size: -; J: TRBJ1-3; V: TRBV3-1; CDR3: CASSQEGQGANGNTIYF; DNA: TGTGCCAGCAGCCAAGAAGGACAGGGGGCGAATGGAAACACCATATATTTT
D: -; size: few; J: TRBJ1-1; V: TRBV6-1; CDR3: CASSEEAGGTEAFF; DNA: TGTGCCAGCAGTGAAGAAGCGGGGGGCACTGAAGCTTTCTTT
D: TRBD1; size: -; J: TRBJ2-5; V: TRBV28; CDR3: CASSSGDRETQYF; DNA: TGTGCCAGCAGTTCGGGGGACAGGGAGACCCAGTACTTC
D: -; size: -; J: TRBJ1-1; V: TRBV28; CDR3: CASSFRRAATEAFF; DNA: TGTGCCAGCAGCTTTAGACGGGCAGCCACCGAAGCTTTCTTT
D: TRBD1; size: -; J: TRBJ2-7; V: TRBV7-7; CDR3: CASSSQQGAGQYF; DNA: TGTGCTAGCAGCTCTCAACAGGGGGCTGGGCAGTACTTC
D: -; size: -; J: TRBJ2-4; V: TRBV20-1; CDR3: CSAGGQHKNIQYF; DNA: TGCAGTGCGGGGGGACAGCACAAAAACATTCAGTACTTC
D: -; size: -; J: TRBJ2-5; V: TRBV7-2; CDR3: CASSLMSGVQETQYF; DNA: TGTGCCAGCAGCTTAATGTCAGGGGTCCAAGAGACCCAGTACTTC